Below, 32 T cell receptor beta chains from the same sample are listed, as sequenced in a study of blood T cell repertoires in COVID-19. Profiled with immunoSEQ multiplex PCR; TCRdb holds only in-frame clones, not every one. The sample lists about 38,000 clones, roughly 87% occurring once. Sequences were obtained from peripheral blood. The receptors stem from a human donor in a cohort sampled during active COVID-19.

The chain is built from TRBV5-1 and TRBJ2-3; the match to TRBD2 covers 9 bases. Trimming at V came to 4 bases and at J to 1 base, leaving 4 bases not matched to a gene. CDR3 length: 15 residues. Germline CDR1 reads SGHRS; CDR2 reads YFSETQ. The CDR3 loop is CASSQSGGRTDTQYF. The CDR3 bases are TGCGCCAGCAGCCAAAGCGGGGGGCGCACAGATACGCAGTATTTT.

The chain joins TRBV21-1 to TRBJ2-3; TRBD1, the table's D call, lacks a check against the DNA. TRBV21-1 is termed a pseudogene. The CDR3 extends over 16 amino acids. The CDR3 here is CASIIPRGTHTDTQYF. CDR3 nucleotides: TGTGCCAGCATTATCCCCAGGGGCACACACACAGATACGCAGTATTTT.

This clone was seen once. This rearrangement joins TRBV7-2 to TRBJ1-5, with a tentative D call TRBD1 (5 bases). The V gene lost 1 base and the J gene lost 2 bases, with 9 bases spanning the gap. This CDR3 has 15 amino acids. The germline V gene has CDR1 SGHTA and CDR2 FQGNSA. CDR3 DNA: TGTGCCAGCAGCTTAGGGGGGGAGCGCAATCAGCCCCAGCATTTT. Its protein is CASSLGGERNQPQHF. Looking up the rest from reference TRBV7-2 and TRBJ1-5 gives the full variable domain: GAGVSQSPSNKVTEKGKDVELRCDPISGHTALYWYRQSLGQGLEFLIYFQGNSAPDKSGLPSDRFSAERTGGSVSTLTIQRTQQEDSAVYLCASSLGGERNQPQHFGDGTRLSIL.

The chain couples TRBV6-2 or TRBV6-3 to TRBJ1-2; D possibly corresponds to TRBD1 (6 bases). The CDR3 covers 13 residues. Germline V lookup: CDR1 MNHEY, CDR2 SVGEGT. The V end lost 3 bases, the J end lost 4 bases, and 9 bases lay between the germline ends. The CDR3 DNA sequence: TGTGCCAGCAGTTATCAGGGGAGCTATGGCTACACCTTC. This codes for CASSYQGSYGYTF.

This clone has only one observation. The genes are TRBV7-9 and TRBJ1-6; TRBD1 agrees at 8 bases. The V gene end was trimmed by 3 bases and the J gene end by 9 bases; junction bases not matched to a gene: 10. The CDR3 runs 16 residues. From germline, CDR1 is SEHNR and CDR2 FQNEAQ (reference sequence). The CDR3 nucleotides read TGTGCCAGCAGCTTCACAGGGGGTATCGATCCTTCACCCCTCCACTTT. As protein: CASSFTGGIDPSPLHF.

This chain links TRBV2 with TRBJ2-5; no firm D call. The CDR3 runs 15 residues. Germline values: CDR1 SNHLY, CDR2 FYNNEI. V was pared by 4 bases and J by 5 bases, with 17 bases between. CDR3 loop: CASSATFNIGETQYF. The CDR3 DNA reads as TGTGCCAGCAGTGCTACATTTAATATCGGGGAGACCCAGTACTTC.

J is TRBJ1-1 and V is TRBV19, with TRBD1 matching over 7 bases. The CDR3 runs 15 residues. V was clipped by 5 bases and J by 2 bases; unmatched bases: 8. CDR1 is LNHDA, CDR2 SQIVND, per germline (reference sequence). This CDR3 reads CASSPGQPLNTEAFF. The CDR3 nucleotides read TGTGCCAGTAGTCCGGGACAGCCTCTAAACACTGAAGCTTTCTTT.

The chain is built from TRBV19 and TRBJ1-1; weak D call: TRBD1 (5 bases). The CDR3 sequence is 14 residues long. Deletions cut 3 bases from V and 0 bases from J, with 8 bases between. Germline CDR1 is LNHDA and CDR2 is SQIVND (reference sequence). For the CDR3, the DNA is TGTGCCAGTAGTATGCGCAGGGTGAACACTGAAGCTTTCTTT. Its translation is CASSMRRVNTEAFF.

The rearrangement links TRBV10-3 to TRBJ2-1; 9 bases map to TRBD2. The germline CDR1 and CDR2 sequences are ENHRY and SYGVKD. The CDR3 spans 14 residues. V trimming: 11 bases; J trimming: 8 bases; junction bases outside the gene matches: 13. The CDR3, as DNA: TGTGCCCACACACCGGGACTAGCCTTGCATGAGCAGTTCTTC. Protein sequence: CAHTPGLALHEQFF.

The chain couples TRBV12-3 or TRBV12-4 to TRBJ1-1; the match to TRBD1 covers 7 bases. V dropped 6 bases and J dropped 0; count of bases not matched to a gene: 1. The CDR3 totals 13 residues. The CDR3 reads CASSDRVNTEAFF. The CDR3 DNA reads as TGTGCCAGCAGCGACAGGGTGAACACTGAAGCTTTCTTT.

This clone was recorded only once. The J gene is TRBJ2-1, the V gene TRBV29-1, with 14 bases aligning to TRBD2. The junction had 5 bases not matched to a gene; V was cut back by 1 base and J by 0 bases. There are 18 residues in the CDR3. Looked up from germline, CDR1 is SQVTM and CDR2 is ANQGSEA. For the CDR3, the DNA is TGCAGCGTTGAAGGGCTGACTAGCGGGGGGGGCTCCTACAATGAGCAGTTCTTC. Encoded protein: CSVEGLTSGGGSYNEQFF.

The genes are TRBV24-1 and TRBJ2-5; maybe TRBD2 (5 bases). V gave up 5 bases and J gave up 9 bases, with 18 bases separating them. Germline values: CDR1 KGHDR, CDR2 SFDVKD. The CDR3 totals 14 residues. The CDR3 here is CATSVLDPDGAQYF. The DNA for the CDR3 is TGTGCCACCAGTGTCCTGGACCCGGACGGGGCCCAGTACTTC.

The rearrangement links TRBV7-2 to TRBJ1-2; 7 positions agree with TRBD1. This CDR3 region has 15 residues. Germline CDR1 is SGHTA and CDR2 is FQGNSA. J lost 2 bases, V lost 2 bases, and 5 bases had no gene match. Here the CDR3 reads CASSLRTGPNYGYTF. The CDR3 DNA is TGTGCCAGCAGCTTAAGGACAGGACCGAACTATGGCTACACCTTC.

V and J are TRBV28 and TRBJ2-7; D unresolved. CDR1 MDHEN and CDR2 SYDVKM come from the germline V gene. Trimming removed 2 bases at V and 3 bases at J, with 11 bases between. The CDR3 is made up of 14 amino acids. The CDR3 spells CASSLAALDYEQYF. The CDR3 DNA sequence: TGTGCCAGCAGTTTAGCGGCATTAGACTACGAGCAGTACTTC.

This rearrangement joins TRBV5-1 to TRBJ1-2, with TRBD1 identical over 7 bases. CDR3 length equals 16 residues. V shed 1 base, J shed 5 bases, and the junction held 11 bases outside the gene matches. Germline CDR1 is SGHRS and CDR2 is YFSETQ. The CDR3 protein is CASSLSGRWDRYGYTF. The DNA for the CDR3 is TGCGCCAGCAGCTTGTCAGGACGATGGGACAGATATGGCTACACCTTC.

The J gene is TRBJ2-1, the V gene TRBV5-1; 10 bases fit TRBD1. The CDR3 consists of 16 residues. The junction had 5 bases not matched to a gene; V was cut back by 0 bases and J by 5 bases. Looked up from germline, CDR1 is SGHRS and CDR2 is YFSETQ. The CDR3 DNA reads as TGCGCCAGCAGCTTGGGGGACAGGGGATGGAACAATGAGCAGTTCTTC. It encodes CASSLGDRGWNNEQFF.

The genes are TRBV6-5 and TRBJ1-4; weak D call: TRBD1 (5 bases). The germline gives CDR1 MNHEY, CDR2 SVGAGI. The length of the CDR3 is 12 residues. V lost 10 bases and J lost 7, with 13 bases in between. The CDR3 DNA follows: TGTGCCACTCAGGGAGGCGGTGAAAAACTGTTTTTT. The encoded protein is CATQGGGEKLFF.

This clone was detected once. The chain links TRBV11-2 to TRBJ2-1, with TRBD2 matching over 8 bases. There are 15 residues in the CDR3. The ends lost 1 base at V and 4 bases at J; junction bases unmatched: 3. CDR1 SGHAT and CDR2 FQNNGV come from the germline V gene. For the CDR3, the DNA is TGTGCCAGCAGCTTAGCCGGGACTAGTTACAATGAGCAGTTCTTC. Its translation is CASSLAGTSYNEQFF.

The chain links TRBV6-2 or TRBV6-3 to TRBJ1-1, with D possibly TRBD1 on 6 matching bases. Germline V lookup: CDR1 MNHEY, CDR2 SVGEGT. Trimming removed 6 bases from V and 3 bases from J, with 14 bases in between. The CDR3 covers 14 residues. The CDR3 protein is CASSELGGHTEAFF. In DNA form, the CDR3 reads TGTGCCAGCAGCGAACTGGGGGGGCACACTGAAGCTTTCTTT.

This sequence joins TRBV19 and TRBJ1-5; D might be TRBD1 (6 bases). The CDR3 is 14 amino acids. From germline, CDR1 is LNHDA and CDR2 SQIVND (reference sequence). Between the trimmed V and J ends, which lost 8 bases and 6 bases, there was a span of 17 bases. For the CDR3, the DNA is TGTGCCAGTTCGATCCATAGCAGGGGTCAGCCCCAGCATTTT. It specifies CASSIHSRGQPQHF. The whole variable domain, remainder taken from reference TRBV19 and TRBJ1-5, is DGGITQSPKYLFRKEGQNVTLSCEQNLNHDAMYWYRQDPGQGLRLIYYSQIVNDFQKGDIAEGYSVSREKKESFPLTVTSAQKNPTAFYLCASSIHSRGQPQHFGDGTRLSIL.

In this sample, this clone is medium-sized. CDR3 sequence: CSASPGNQPQHF. DNA of the CDR3: TGCAGTGCTAGTCCCGGCAATCAGCCCCAGCATTTT. This chain connects TRBV20-1 to TRBJ1-5; no reliable D call. The CDR3 is 12 residues long. Trimming pared 3 bases from V and 2 bases from J, leaving 5 bases between. The germline CDR1 and CDR2 sequences are DFQATT and SNEGSKA (reference sequence).

V gene TRBV7-3 combines with J gene TRBJ2-3, with 12 bases identical to TRBD1. V trimming: 0 bases; J trimming: 6 bases; junction bases outside the gene matches: 4. Germline CDR1 SGHTA, CDR2 FQGTGA. The CDR3 consists of 16 residues. The CDR3 loop reads CASSLTGTGGGDTQYF. CDR3 DNA sequence: TGTGCCAGCAGCTTAACCGGGACAGGGGGCGGTGATACGCAGTATTTT.

The genes are TRBV5-4 and TRBJ1-2, with D possibly matching TRBD1 (6 bases). Trimming left V 2 bases short and J 2 bases short, with 13 bases between. This CDR3 is built from 15 residues. The germline V gene has CDR1 SGHNT and CDR2 YYREEE (reference sequence). For the CDR3, the DNA is TGTGCCAGCAGCTTAGTGAAGAGGGGGAACTATGGCTACACCTTC. Translated: CASSLVKRGNYGYTF.

CDR3 in DNA: TGCGCCAGCAGCTGGACAGACACAGAGCAGTACTTC. It specifies CASSWTDTEQYF. V usage is TRBV5-1 and J usage is TRBJ2-7; D is possibly TRBD1 (6 bases). Between the trimmed V and J ends, which lost 3 bases and 7 bases, there was a span of 11 bases. Germline CDR1 SGHRS, CDR2 YFSETQ. The CDR3 covers 12 residues.

The CDR3 loop is CAWRKTGPMGGYTF. The CDR3 DNA is TGTGCCTGGAGGAAGACAGGCCCTATGGGGGGCTACACCTTC. The rearrangement joins TRBV30 to TRBJ1-2, with D perhaps TRBD1 (6 bases). CDR1 and CDR2 (germline): GTSNPN, SVGIG (reference sequence). The CDR3 length is 14 residues. Trimming left V 3 bases short and J 8 bases short, with 19 bases between.

V gene TRBV9 combines with J gene TRBJ2-6; 11 bases map to TRBD1. The CDR3 is made up of 18 amino acids. CDR1 SGDLS and CDR2 YYNGEE come from the germline V gene. Losses at the gene ends were 2 bases for V and 4 bases for J; bases not matched to a gene: 8. The CDR3 region is CASSVGGQGARGANVLTF. The CDR3 bases are TGTGCCAGCAGCGTGGGCGGACAGGGGGCAAGAGGGGCCAACGTCCTGACTTTC.

The chain has TRBV7-2 and TRBJ1-4; D is ambiguous. V lost 3 bases to trimming and J lost 8 bases, with 7 bases between them. This CDR3 has 12 amino acids. Germline V gene sequence: CDR1 SGHTA, CDR2 FQGNSA. The chain's CDR3 is CASSLEGEKLFF. CDR3 DNA sequence: TGTGCCAGCAGCTTGGAGGGAGAAAAACTGTTTTTT.

The J gene is TRBJ2-7, the V gene TRBV19, with a weak D call TRBD2 (6 bases). There are 13 residues in the CDR3. The germline gives CDR1 LNHDA, CDR2 SQIVND (reference sequence). The V gene lost 1 base and the J gene lost 7 bases, with 11 bases spanning the gap. For the CDR3, the DNA is TGTGCCAGTAGTATAGTGCGGGGTCCAGAGCAGTACTTC. Translation gives CASSIVRGPEQYF. Looking up the rest from reference TRBV19 and TRBJ2-7 gives the full variable domain: DGGITQSPKYLFRKEGQNVTLSCEQNLNHDAMYWYRQDPGQGLRLIYYSQIVNDFQKGDIAEGYSVSREKKESFPLTVTSAQKNPTAFYLCASSIVRGPEQYFGPGTRLTVT.

J is TRBJ1-1 and V is TRBV10-1, with 10 bases matching TRBD1. The CDR3 loop spans 12 amino acids. The germline CDR1 and CDR2 sequences are WNHNN and SYGVQD (reference sequence). The J segment lost 10 bases and the V segment lost 6 bases, leaving 5 bases of the junction unmatched. CDR3 loop: CASRTGGLGAFF. For the CDR3, the DNA is TGCGCCAGCAGGACAGGGGGCTTGGGAGCTTTCTTT.

CDR3 protein: CASLGQGASPLHF. The CDR3 region has the DNA TGTGCCAGTTTGGGACAGGGGGCCTCACCCCTCCACTTT. The chain employs TRBV19 and TRBJ1-6; 12 bases agree with TRBD1. This CDR3 comprises 13 residues. The junction had 3 bases not matched to a gene; V was cut back by 8 bases and J by 10 bases. Germline assignment: CDR1 LNHDA and CDR2 SQIVND (reference sequence).

This chain joins TRBV3-1 (or the pseudogene TRBV3-2) and TRBJ1-5; D gene uncertain. Between the trimmed V and J ends, which lost 0 bases and 8 bases, there was a span of 14 bases. Germline V gene data show CDR1 as LGHDT and CDR2 as YNNKEL (reference sequence). This CDR3 contains 15 residues. CDR3 amino acids: CASSQDPGLGEPQHF. The DNA of the CDR3 is TGTGCCAGCAGCCAAGATCCAGGTCTCGGGGAGCCCCAGCATTTT.

The chain joins TRBV19 to TRBJ1-5, with TRBD1 identical over 9 bases. CDR1 and CDR2 from the germline V gene are LNHDA and SQIVND (reference sequence). Unmatched junction bases numbered 10, after V lost 6 bases and J lost 4 bases. The CDR3 covers 16 residues. The CDR3 sequence: CASRGQGGRKNQPQHF. In DNA, the CDR3 is TGTGCCAGTAGGGGACAGGGCGGAAGAAAAAATCAGCCCCAGCATTTT.